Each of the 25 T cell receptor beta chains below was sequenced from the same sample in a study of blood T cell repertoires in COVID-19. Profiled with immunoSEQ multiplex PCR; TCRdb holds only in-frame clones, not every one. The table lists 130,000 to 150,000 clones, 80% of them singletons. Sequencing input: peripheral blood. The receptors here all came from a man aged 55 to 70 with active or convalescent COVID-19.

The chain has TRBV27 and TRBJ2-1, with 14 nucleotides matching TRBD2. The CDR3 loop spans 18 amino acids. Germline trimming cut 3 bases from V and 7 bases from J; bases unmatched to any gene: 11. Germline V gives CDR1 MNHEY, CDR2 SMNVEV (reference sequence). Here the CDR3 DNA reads TGTGCCAGCAGTTTCTCTTGGACTAGCGGGAGGTTAAGGAATGAGCAGTTCTTC. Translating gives CASSFSWTSGRLRNEQFF.

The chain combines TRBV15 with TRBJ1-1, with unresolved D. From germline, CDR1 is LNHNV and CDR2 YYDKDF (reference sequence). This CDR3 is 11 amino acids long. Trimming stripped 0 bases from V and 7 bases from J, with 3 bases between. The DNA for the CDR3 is TGTGCCACCAGCAGAGACAGTGAAGCTTTCTTT. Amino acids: CATSRDSEAFF.

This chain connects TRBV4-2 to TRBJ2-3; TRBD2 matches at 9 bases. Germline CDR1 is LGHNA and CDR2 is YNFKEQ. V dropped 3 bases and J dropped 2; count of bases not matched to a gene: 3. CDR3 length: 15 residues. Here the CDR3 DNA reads TGTGCCAGCAGCCAGGTAGCGGGGGCCACAGATACGCAGTATTTT. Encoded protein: CASSQVAGATDTQYF.

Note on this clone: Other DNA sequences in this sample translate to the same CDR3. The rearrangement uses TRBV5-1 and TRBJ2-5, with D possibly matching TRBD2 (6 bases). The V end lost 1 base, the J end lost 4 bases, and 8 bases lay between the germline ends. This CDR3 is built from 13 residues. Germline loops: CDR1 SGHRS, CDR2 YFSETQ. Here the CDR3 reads CASSLNGRETQYF. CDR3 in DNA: TGCGCCAGCAGCTTGAACGGGAGAGAGACCCAGTACTTC.

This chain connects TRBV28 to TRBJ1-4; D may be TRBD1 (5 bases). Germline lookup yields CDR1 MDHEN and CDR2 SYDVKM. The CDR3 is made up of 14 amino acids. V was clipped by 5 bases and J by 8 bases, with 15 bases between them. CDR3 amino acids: CASSGRVGGEKLFF. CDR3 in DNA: TGTGCCAGCAGTGGCCGGGTTGGGGGGGAAAAACTGTTTTTT.

In nucleotides, the CDR3 is TGCGCCAGCAGCCACCGGACAGGGGGCTCGGAGACCCAGTACTTC. Encoded protein: CASSHRTGGSETQYF. The rearrangement joins TRBV4-1 to TRBJ2-5, with TRBD1 identical over 11 bases. CDR1 and CDR2 (germline): MGHRA, YSYEKL. With V trimmed by 3 bases and J by 5 bases, 5 bases remained unmatched. CDR3 size: 15 residues.

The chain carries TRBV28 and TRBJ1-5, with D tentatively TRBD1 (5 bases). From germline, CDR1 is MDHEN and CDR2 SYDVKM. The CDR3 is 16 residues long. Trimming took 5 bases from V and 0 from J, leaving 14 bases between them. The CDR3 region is CASSPFRGNSNQPQHF. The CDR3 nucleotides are TGTGCCAGCAGTCCTTTCCGGGGGAATAGCAATCAGCCCCAGCATTTT. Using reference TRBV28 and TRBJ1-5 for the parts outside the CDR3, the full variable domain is DVKVTQSSRYLVKRTGEKVFLECVQDMDHENMFWYRQDPGLGLRLIYFSYDVKMKEKGDIPEGYSVSREKKERFSLILESASTNQTSMYLCASSPFRGNSNQPQHFGDGTRLSIL.

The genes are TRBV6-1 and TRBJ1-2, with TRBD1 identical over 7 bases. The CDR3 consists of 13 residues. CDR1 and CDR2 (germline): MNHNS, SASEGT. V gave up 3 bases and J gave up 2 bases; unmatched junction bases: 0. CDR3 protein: CASSETGNYGYTF. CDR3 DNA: TGTGCCAGCAGTGAGACAGGGAACTATGGCTACACCTTC.

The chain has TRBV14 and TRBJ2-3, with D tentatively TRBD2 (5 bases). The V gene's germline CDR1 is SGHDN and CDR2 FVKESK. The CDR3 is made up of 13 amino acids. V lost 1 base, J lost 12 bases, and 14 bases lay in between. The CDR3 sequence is CASSQGLDGIQYF. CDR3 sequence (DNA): TGTGCCAGCAGCCAAGGACTGGACGGGATTCAGTATTTT.

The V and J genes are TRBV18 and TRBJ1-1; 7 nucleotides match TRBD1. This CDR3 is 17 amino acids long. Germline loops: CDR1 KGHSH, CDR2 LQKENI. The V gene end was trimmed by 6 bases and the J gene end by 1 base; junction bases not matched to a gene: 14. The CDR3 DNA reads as TGTGCCAGCTCCTCCCTGGCAGGGGGATTGGGGAACACTGAAGCTTTCTTT. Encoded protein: CASSSLAGGLGNTEAFF.

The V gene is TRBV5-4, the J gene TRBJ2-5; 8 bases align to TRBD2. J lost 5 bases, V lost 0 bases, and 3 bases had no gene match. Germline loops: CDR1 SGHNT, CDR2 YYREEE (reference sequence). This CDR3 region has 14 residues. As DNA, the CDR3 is TGTGCCAGCAGCTTGGGACTAGCGAGGGAGACCCAGTACTTC. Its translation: CASSLGLARETQYF. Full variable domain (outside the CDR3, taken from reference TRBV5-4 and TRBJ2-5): ETGVTQSPTHLIKTRGQQVTLRCSSQSGHNTVSWYQQALGQGPQFIFQYYREEENGRGNFPPRFSGLQFPNYSSELNVNALELDDSALYLCASSLGLARETQYFGPGTRLLVL.

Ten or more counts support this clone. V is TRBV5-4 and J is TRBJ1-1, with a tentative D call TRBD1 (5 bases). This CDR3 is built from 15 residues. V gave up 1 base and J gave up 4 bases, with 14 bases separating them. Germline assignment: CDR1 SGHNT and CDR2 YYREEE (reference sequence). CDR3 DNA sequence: TGTGCCAGCAGCTTGTGGCAGGGCGAAACCACTGAAGCTTTCTTT. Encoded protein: CASSLWQGETTEAFF.

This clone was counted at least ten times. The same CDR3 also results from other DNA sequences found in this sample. The CDR3 region has the DNA TGTGCCAGCAGTTTGGGACAGAACTATGGCTACACCTTC. Translated: CASSLGQNYGYTF. This chain connects TRBV12-3 or TRBV12-4 to TRBJ1-2, with 7 bases lining up with TRBD1. The CDR3 loop spans 13 amino acids. V shed 3 bases, J shed 2 bases, and the junction held 0 bases outside the gene matches.

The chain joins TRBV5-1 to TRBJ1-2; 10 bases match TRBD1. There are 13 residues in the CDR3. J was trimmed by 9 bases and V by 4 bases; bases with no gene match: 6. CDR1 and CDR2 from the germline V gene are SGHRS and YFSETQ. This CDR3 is CASSLGDRGSYTF. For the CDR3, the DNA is TGCGCCAGCAGCCTAGGGGACAGGGGAAGCTACACCTTC.

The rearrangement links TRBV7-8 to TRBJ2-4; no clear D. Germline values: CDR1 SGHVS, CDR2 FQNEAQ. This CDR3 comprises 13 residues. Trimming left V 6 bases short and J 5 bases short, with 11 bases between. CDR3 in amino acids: CASSSSEQNIQYF. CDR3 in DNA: TGTGCCAGCAGTTCGAGCGAGCAAAACATTCAGTACTTC.

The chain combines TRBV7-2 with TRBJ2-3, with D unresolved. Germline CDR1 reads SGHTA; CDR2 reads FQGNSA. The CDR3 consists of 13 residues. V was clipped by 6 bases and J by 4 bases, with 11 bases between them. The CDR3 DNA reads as TGTGCCAGCAGTTTCGGAGTACCAGATACGCAGTATTTT. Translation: CASSFGVPDTQYF. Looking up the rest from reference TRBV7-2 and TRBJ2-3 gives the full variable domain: GAGVSQSPSNKVTEKGKDVELRCDPISGHTALYWYRQSLGQGLEFLIYFQGNSAPDKSGLPSDRFSAERTGGSVSTLTIQRTQQEDSAVYLCASSFGVPDTQYFGPGTRLTVL.

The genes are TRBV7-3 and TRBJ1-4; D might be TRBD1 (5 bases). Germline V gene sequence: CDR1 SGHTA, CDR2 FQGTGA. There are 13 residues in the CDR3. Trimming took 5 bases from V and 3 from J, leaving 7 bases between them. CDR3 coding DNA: TGTGCCAGCAGCGCGGGGGCTAATGAAAAACTGTTTTTT. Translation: CASSAGANEKLFF.

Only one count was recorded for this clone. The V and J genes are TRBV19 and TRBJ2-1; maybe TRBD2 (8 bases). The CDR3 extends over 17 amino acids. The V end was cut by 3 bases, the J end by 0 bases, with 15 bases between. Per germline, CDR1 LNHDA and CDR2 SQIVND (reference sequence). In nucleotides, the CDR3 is TGTGCCAGTAGTATGACAGGGACTAGTTTCTCCTACAATGAGCAGTTCTTC. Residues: CASSMTGTSFSYNEQFF.

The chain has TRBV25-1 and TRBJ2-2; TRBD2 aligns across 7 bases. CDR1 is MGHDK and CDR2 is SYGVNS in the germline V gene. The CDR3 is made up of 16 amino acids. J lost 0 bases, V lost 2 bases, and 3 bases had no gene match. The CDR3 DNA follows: TGTGCCAGCAGTGAAGGTGGACTAGCGAACACCGGGGAGCTGTTTTTT. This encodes CASSEGGLANTGELFF. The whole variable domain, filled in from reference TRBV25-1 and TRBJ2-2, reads EADIYQTPRYLVIGTGKKITLECSQTMGHDKMYWYQQDPGMELHLIHYSYGVNSTEKGDLSSESTVSRIRTEHFPLTLESARPSHTSQYLCASSEGGLANTGELFFGEGSRLTVL.

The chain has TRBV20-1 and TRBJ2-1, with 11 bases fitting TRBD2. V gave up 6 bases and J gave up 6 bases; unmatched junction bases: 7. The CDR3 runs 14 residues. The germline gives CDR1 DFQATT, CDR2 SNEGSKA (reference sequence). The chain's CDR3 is CSASGTSGFNEQFF. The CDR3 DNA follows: TGCAGTGCCAGTGGGACTAGCGGATTCAATGAGCAGTTCTTC.

The CDR3 loop is CAWHRDRPYGYTF. CDR3 DNA sequence: TGTGCCTGGCATAGGGACAGGCCCTATGGCTACACCTTC. This chain links TRBV30 with TRBJ1-2; 8 nucleotides agree with TRBD1. The trim removed 5 bases at V and 4 bases at J, leaving 6 bases unmatched. The CDR3 totals 13 residues. Germline loops: CDR1 GTSNPN, CDR2 SVGIG (reference sequence).

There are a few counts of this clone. In nucleotides, the CDR3 is TGTGCCAGCAGCGCCAGACCGGGCGGGAGTGAAAAACTGTTTTTT. This sequence encodes CASSARPGGSEKLFF. This sequence joins TRBV9 and TRBJ1-4, with D uncertain. Germline CDR1 and CDR2: SGDLS and YYNGEE. The CDR3 covers 15 residues. V was cut by 3 bases and J by 7 bases, with 16 bases left in between.

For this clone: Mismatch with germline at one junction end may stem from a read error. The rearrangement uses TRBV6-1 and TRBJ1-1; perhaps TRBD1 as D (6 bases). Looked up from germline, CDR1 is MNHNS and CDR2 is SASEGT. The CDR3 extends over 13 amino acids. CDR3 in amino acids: CASSETGGRSLIF. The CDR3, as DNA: TGTGCCAGCAGTGAAACGGGGGGCCGGAGTTTGATCTTT.

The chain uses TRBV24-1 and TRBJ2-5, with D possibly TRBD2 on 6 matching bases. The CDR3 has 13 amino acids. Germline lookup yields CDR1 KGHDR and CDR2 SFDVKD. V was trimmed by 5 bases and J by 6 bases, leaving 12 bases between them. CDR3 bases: TGTGCCACCAGTGCACGGGAGCCACAGACCCAGTACTTC. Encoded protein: CATSAREPQTQYF.

DNA of the CDR3: TGTGCCAGCAGCTACTCCAATTCACCCCTCCACTTT. This encodes CASSYSNSPLHF. The J gene is TRBJ1-6, the V gene TRBV7-9; D is ambiguous. The CDR3 totals 12 residues. Trimming shortened V by 4 bases and J by 7 bases, and 5 bases separated the two germline ends. From germline, CDR1 is SEHNR and CDR2 FQNEAQ (reference sequence).